The 20 T cell receptor beta chains reported below all come from one sample, sequenced in a study of blood T cell repertoires in COVID-19. TCRdb's table, derived via immunoSEQ multiplex PCR, lists solely in-frame clones and lacks some. The table has approximately 190,000 clones, 80% to 85% seen once. The sequenced material came from peripheral blood. The receptors derive from a woman aged 35 to 49 with acute or convalescent COVID-19.

CDR3 loop: CASSFQDRLNQPQHF. Written as DNA, the CDR3 is TGTGCCAGCAGTTTCCAGGACAGATTAAATCAGCCCCAGCATTTT. The V and J genes are TRBV28 and TRBJ1-5, with D possibly matching TRBD1 (6 bases). CDR3 length: 15 residues. Germline assignment: CDR1 MDHEN and CDR2 SYDVKM. Trimming took 3 bases from V and 4 from J, leaving 13 bases between them.

The V gene is TRBV7-9, the J gene TRBJ2-3; 10 bases match TRBD2. Germline V gene data show CDR1 as SEHNR and CDR2 as FQNEAQ (reference sequence). Trimming took 0 bases from V and 4 from J; bases not matched to a gene: 4. The CDR3 has 16 amino acids. CDR3 nucleotides: TGTGCCAGCAGCTTAGCGCCTAGCGGGGGCCCAGATACGCAGTATTTT. It encodes CASSLAPSGGPDTQYF.

The chain carries TRBV6-1 and TRBJ2-7, with TRBD1 matching over 8 bases. This CDR3 spans 17 amino acids. The V segment lost 2 bases and the J segment 6 bases; nucleotides outside the gene matches: 15. CDR1 and CDR2 from the germline V gene are MNHNS and SASEGT. CDR3 sequence (DNA): TGTGCCAGCAGTGAATTTGAGTTAGGACAGGGTCGTCTCGAGCAGTACTTC. Translation gives CASSEFELGQGRLEQYF.

In this sample, this clone turned up a few times. This sequence joins TRBV27 and TRBJ1-4; a possible D gene is TRBD1 (6 bases). CDR1 and CDR2 from the germline V gene are MNHEY and SMNVEV (reference sequence). There are 16 residues in the CDR3. Trimming stripped 5 bases from V and 0 bases from J, with 13 bases between. The DNA for the CDR3 is TGTGCCAGCAGTACGGGACAATCTGCAACTAATGAAAAACTGTTTTTT. Its translation is CASSTGQSATNEKLFF.

This clone has a single count. The chain is built from TRBV7-8 and TRBJ1-1; TRBD1 might be the D (5 bases). V shed 5 bases and J shed 3 bases, with 13 bases lying between them. Per germline, CDR1 SGHVS and CDR2 FQNEAQ. The CDR3 extends over 14 amino acids. The CDR3 sequence: CASSPRESDTEAFF. The CDR3 coding sequence is TGTGCCAGCAGCCCCAGGGAAAGTGACACTGAAGCTTTCTTT.

The V call is TRBV6-5, the J call TRBJ1-2, with 7 nucleotides matching TRBD1. Germline CDR1 and CDR2: MNHEY and SVGAGI. After removal of 7 bases from V and 8 bases from J, the junction contained 13 bases not matched to a gene. The CDR3 length is 14 residues. Here the CDR3 DNA reads TGTGCCAGCACCGACGTAGGGGGCGCAGGGGGCTACACCTTC. This gives the protein CASTDVGGAGGYTF.

The CDR3 DNA sequence: TGCAGTGCTAGTGCCCAGGAGCGGGGGGACTACAATGAGCAGTTCTTC. Translation: CSASAQERGDYNEQFF. This chain joins TRBV20-1 and TRBJ2-1; TRBD2 agrees at 9 bases. The CDR3 runs 16 residues. The V gene end was trimmed by 3 bases and the J gene end by 3 bases; junction bases not matched to a gene: 9. Germline V gene data show CDR1 as DFQATT and CDR2 as SNEGSKA (reference sequence).

The chain uses TRBV5-1 and TRBJ1-2, with TRBD1 matching 7 bases. The CDR3 has 15 residues. CDR1 SGHRS and CDR2 YFSETQ come from the germline V gene. The ends lost 2 bases at V and 4 bases at J; junction bases unmatched: 8. CDR3 DNA sequence: TGCGCCAGCAGCTTAGGGGGCGAGGCTCGCTATGGCTACACCTTC. This translates into CASSLGGEARYGYTF.

This chain links TRBV19 with TRBJ2-5; maybe TRBD1 (6 bases). Trimming took off 4 bases at V and 5 bases at J, with 14 bases between the two ends. Germline V gene sequence: CDR1 LNHDA, CDR2 SQIVND (reference sequence). CDR3 size: 14 residues. This CDR3 is CASSTTGTRETQYF. In nucleotides, the CDR3 is TGTGCCAGTAGTACTACCGGGACACGGGAGACCCAGTACTTC. The whole variable domain, filled in from reference TRBV19 and TRBJ2-5, reads DGGITQSPKYLFRKEGQNVTLSCEQNLNHDAMYWYRQDPGQGLRLIYYSQIVNDFQKGDIAEGYSVSREKKESFPLTVTSAQKNPTAFYLCASSTTGTRETQYFGPGTRLLVL.

This chain links TRBV12-5 with TRBJ2-3; TRBD2 matches 15 bases. Per the germline V gene, CDR1 is LGHNT and CDR2 is FRNRAP. The trim removed 6 bases at V and 2 bases at J, leaving 6 bases unmatched. The CDR3 is made up of 17 amino acids. The CDR3 loop reads CASGWTSGGGSTDTQYF. CDR3 in DNA: TGTGCTAGTGGGTGGACTAGCGGGGGGGGATCCACAGATACGCAGTATTTT.

This rearrangement joins TRBV28 to TRBJ2-6, with a possible D match to TRBD1 (6 bases). CDR1 is MDHEN and CDR2 is SYDVKM in the germline V gene. Trimming pared 7 bases from V and 0 bases from J, leaving 13 bases between. CDR3 length: 16 residues. The CDR3 protein is CASTLAGASGANVLTF. Written as DNA, the CDR3 is TGTGCCAGCACCCTAGCAGGGGCCTCTGGGGCCAACGTCCTGACTTTC.

This clone has only a few counts. The rearrangement joins TRBV18 to TRBJ1-1, with 8 bases matching TRBD1. J gave up 5 bases and V 0 bases, and 2 bases lay outside the gene matches. Germline values: CDR1 KGHSH, CDR2 LQKENI. This CDR3 has 14 residues. CDR3 sequence reads: CASSPPDRETEAFF. CDR3 DNA sequence: TGTGCCAGCTCACCACCGGACAGGGAAACTGAAGCTTTCTTT.

The genes are TRBV18 and TRBJ1-3, with 9 bases that match TRBD1. This CDR3 is built from 16 residues. J gave up 2 bases and V 2 bases, and 4 bases lay outside the gene matches. Germline V gene sequence: CDR1 KGHSH, CDR2 LQKENI. CDR3 amino acids: CASSPGQGMAGNTIYF. The CDR3 DNA reads TGTGCCAGCTCACCAGGACAGGGGATGGCTGGAAACACCATATATTTT. Full variable domain (remainder filled in from reference TRBV18 and TRBJ1-3): NAGVMQNPRHLVRRRGQEARLRCSPMKGHSHVYWYRQLPEEGLKFMVYLQKENIIDESGMPKERFSAEFPKEGPSILRIQQVVRGDSAAYFCASSPGQGMAGNTIYFGEGSWLTVV.

This chain connects TRBV18 to TRBJ1-3; maybe TRBD1 (6 bases). The V and J ends lost 3 bases and 4 bases respectively, with 10 bases between them. The CDR3 is 14 amino acids. The germline CDR1 and CDR2 sequences are KGHSH and LQKENI. Written as DNA, the CDR3 is TGTGCCAGCTCACCGCAGGGGTCCGGAAACACCATATATTTT. Translation gives CASSPQGSGNTIYF.

V gene TRBV30 combines with J gene TRBJ1-1, with D possibly matching TRBD1 (5 bases). V lost 0 bases and J 4 bases, leaving 12 bases between the germline ends. The V gene's germline CDR1 is GTSNPN and CDR2 SVGIG (reference sequence). The CDR3 is made up of 14 amino acids. CDR3 DNA sequence: TGTGCCTGGAGTGTACGGGCAGGGCGCACTGAAGCTTTCTTT. This codes for CAWSVRAGRTEAFF.

CDR3 amino acids: CAISLDRNYGYTF. CDR3 in DNA: TGTGCCATCAGTCTAGACAGGAACTATGGCTACACCTTC. V and J are TRBV10-3 and TRBJ1-2, with a possible D match to TRBD1 (6 bases). V lost 5 bases, J lost 2 bases, and 9 bases lay in between. CDR3 size: 13 residues. Germline CDR1 ENHRY, CDR2 SYGVKD.

The chain combines TRBV5-4 with TRBJ2-6; D not resolved. Trimming shortened V by 0 bases and J by 0 bases, and 7 bases separated the two germline ends. The CDR3 is 16 residues long. Germline CDR1 SGHNT, CDR2 YYREEE (reference sequence). CDR3 nucleotide sequence: TGTGCCAGCAGCTTGGTAGTGTCCTCTGGGGCCAACGTCCTGACTTTC. Encoded protein: CASSLVVSSGANVLTF.

The chain uses TRBV11-2 and TRBJ1-6; no clear D gene. V was pared by 5 bases and J by 18 bases, with 20 bases between. Germline CDR1 reads SGHAT; CDR2 reads FQNNGV. The CDR3 totals 13 residues. CDR3 sequence (DNA): TGTGCCAGCAGCCCCACGGGTAGTCGGCCTCACCACTTT. It specifies CASSPTGSRPHHF.

The chain combines TRBV5-6 with TRBJ2-1, with D possibly TRBD1 on 6 matching bases. The CDR3 extends over 17 amino acids. V was clipped by 4 bases and J by 4 bases, with 21 bases between them. Germline CDR1 SGHDT, CDR2 YYEEEE. CDR3 amino acids: CASSKGYTGNFYNEQFF. The DNA of the CDR3 is TGTGCCAGCAGCAAGGGATATACAGGGAATTTTTACAATGAGCAGTTCTTC.

The gene calls are TRBV2 and TRBJ2-3, with TRBD1 identical over 7 bases. Germline CDR1 is SNHLY and CDR2 is FYNNEI. The CDR3 is made up of 14 amino acids. Trimming took 6 bases from V and 4 from J; bases not matched to a gene: 7. The CDR3 DNA sequence: TGTGCCAGCAGACAGGGGTTTATTGCAGATACGCAGTATTTT. Amino acids: CASRQGFIADTQYF.